This is a list of T cell receptor beta chains from one sample in a study of Graves' ophthalmopathy and Graves' hyperthyroidism. TCRdb reprocessed the multiplex PCR reads with MiXCR, giving one entry per CDR3 protein. Of about 370,000 distinct CDR3 sequences listed, approximately 18% are singletons. Sequencing was done on a sample of peripheral blood. Receptors were obtained from an adult woman with stable Graves' hyperthyroidism. Both conserved end residues are part of each CDR3. D genes are given only for firm matches. Expanded clones are given a class, and other clones once, few, many or no size at all.

TRBV6-2/TRBV6-3	TRBD1	many	TRBJ1-1	TGTGCCAGCAGTTACGACTGGACAGGTCCAGGGAACACTGAAGCTTTCTTT	CASSYDWTGPGNTEAFF
TRBV11-2	-	-	TRBJ1-1	TGTGCCAGCAGCCCTGGACAAACGAACGCTGAAGCTTTCTTT	CASSPGQTNAEAFF
TRBV7-8	TRBD2	many	TRBJ2-7	TGTGCCAGCAGCTTAATGAGGTCGCCTAGCGGGCTCCCCTACGAGCAGTACTTC	CASSLMRSPSGLPYEQYF
TRBV20-1	-	many	TRBJ1-2	-	CSAPIKGSMATPSTF
TRBV19	-	many	TRBJ2-2	TGTGCCAGTAGACCCAGGGGAAACACCGGGGAGCTGTTTTTT	CASRPRGNTGELFF
TRBV20-1	TRBD2	many	TRBJ2-7	TGCAGTGCTAGGATAAGCGGGGCGTTTGGGCAGTACTTC	CSARISGAFGQYF
TRBV29-1	TRBD2	many	TRBJ2-1	TGCAGCGCCCTGGGGGGGTACGATGAGCAGTTCTTC	CSALGGYDEQFF
TRBV5-1	TRBD2	many	TRBJ2-7	TGCGCCAGCAGCCTCAACCCTAGCGGGAGTTTCTACGAGCAGTACTTC	CASSLNPSGSFYEQYF
TRBV28	-	many	TRBJ2-5	TGTGCCAGCAGAGATAGCAGGGGGGTCCAAGAGACCCAGTACTTC	CASRDSRGVQETQYF
TRBV6-2/TRBV6-3	-	many	TRBJ1-1	TGTGCCAGCAGTTACTCCCGGGGGCCGATGAACACTGAAGCTTTCTTT	CASSYSRGPMNTEAFF
TRBV3-1	TRBD1	few	TRBJ2-7	TGTGCCAGCAGCCAAGAAATCGGGACAGGGGCCTACGAGCAGTACTTC	CASSQEIGTGAYEQYF
TRBV27	TRBD1	many	TRBJ2-7	TGTGCCAGCAGTTCCGGACAGGGTTTCCCCTACGAGCAGTACTTC	CASSSGQGFPYEQYF
TRBV2	-	many	TRBJ2-2	TGTGCCAGCAGCCCCCAGGGCGGCGGGGAGCTGTTTTTT	CASSPQGGGELFF
TRBV12-3/TRBV12-4	-	-	TRBJ1-1	TGTGCCAGCAGTTTATCCGGGGACCCTGAAGCTTTCTTT	CASSLSGDPEAFF
TRBV6-5	-	many	TRBJ1-1	TGTGCCAGCAGTTACTCGAAAGGGACTGAAGCTTTCTTT	CASSYSKGTEAFF
TRBV6-5	TRBD1	few	TRBJ1-6	TGTGCCAGCAGTTCCAGGACAGGGCATTCACCCCTCCACTTT	CASSSRTGHSPLHF
TRBV7-2	TRBD1	many	TRBJ1-3	TGTGCCAGCAGCACCCGACAGGGTAATGGAAACACCATATATTTT	CASSTRQGNGNTIYF
TRBV12-3/TRBV12-4	-	many	TRBJ1-1	TGTGCCAGCAACAAGGGGCCCCCAGCCACTGAAGCTTTCTTT	CASNKGPPATEAFF
TRBV28	-	many	TRBJ1-2	TGTGCCAGCATCTCATCCCTAAACTATGGCTACACCTTC	CASISSLNYGYTF
TRBV28	-	many	TRBJ1-3	TGTGCCAGCAGTTTCCCCGGAAACACCATATATTTT	CASSFPGNTIYF
TRBV7-8	TRBD1	many	TRBJ2-7	TGTGCCAGCAGCCCCGGACAGGGCCGACAGTACTTC	CASSPGQGRQYF
TRBV12-3/TRBV12-4	-	-	TRBJ2-7	TGTGCCAGCAGTTTGAGCCAGGTGGGCGAGCAGTACTTC	CASSLSQVGEQYF
TRBV7-9	TRBD1	many	TRBJ1-1	TGTGCCAGCAGCAACCGACAGGGGGCATACACTGAAGCTTTCTTT	CASSNRQGAYTEAFF
TRBV12-3/TRBV12-4	-	many	TRBJ2-2	TGTGCCAGCACCTTGGGACAATCGAACACCGGGGAGCTGTTTTTT	CASTLGQSNTGELFF
TRBV10-3	TRBD1	many	TRBJ1-2	TGTGCCATCAGTGAGCAGGGACAGGGTAACTATGGCTACACCTTC	CAISEQGQGNYGYTF
TRBV28	-	-	TRBJ2-2	TGTGCCAGCAGTTTACCCAGATTAACAGGGAAGATTTGGACCGGGGAGCTGTTTTTT	CASSLPRLTGKIWTGELFF
TRBV11-2	-	-	TRBJ1-6	TGTGCCAGCAGGTCGCCCGGGTTCCAGAGAAATAATTCACCCCTCCACTTT	CASRSPGFQRNNSPLHF
TRBV6-2/TRBV6-3	TRBD1	many	TRBJ2-5	TGTGCCAGCAGTTACCGTTGGACAGGGGGCGGGCAAGAGACCCAGTACTTC	CASSYRWTGGGQETQYF
TRBV19	-	-	TRBJ1-1	TGTGCCAGTACGACCTTCGCAGGGTCGAACACTGAAGCTTGCTTT	CASTTFAGSNTEACF
TRBV19	TRBD1	many	TRBJ1-6	TGTGCCAGTATGGACAGGGTACGGAATTCACCCCTCCACTTT	CASMDRVRNSPLHF